Following are 17 T cell receptor beta chains from one sample sequenced in a study of T cell repertoires in cytomegalovirus infection. Their target antigens are unknown. Using its own MiXCR run on the reads, TCRdb lists one record per CDR3 protein. Among some 130,000 distinct CDR3 sequences listed, more than 30% were seen once. This specimen was CD8+ T cells from cultured PBMCs, taken from culture after CMV antigen stimulation. Receptors were obtained from a human donor in good health (CMV status not recorded). Some clones in this sample may be carry-over from other donors' samples.

This clonotype turned up a few times. V is TRBV27 and J is TRBJ1-5; no definite D call. Trimming removed 0 bases at V and 6 bases at J, with 9 bases between. The germline gives CDR1 MNHEY, CDR2 SMNVEV (reference sequence). The CDR3 totals 14 residues. The CDR3 region has the DNA TGTGCCAGCAGTTTATCCAGGTCCGGTCAGCCCCAGCATTTT. Its translation is CASSLSRSGQPQHF.

This clonotype was seen more than once but under ten times. The chain combines TRBV4-1 with TRBJ2-1; TRBD2 matches at 8 bases. This CDR3 contains 16 residues. Germline V lookup: CDR1 MGHRA, CDR2 YSYEKL. The J segment lost 7 bases and the V segment lost 1 base, leaving 9 bases of the junction unmatched. In DNA, the CDR3 is TGCGCCAGCAGCCAAGGTGACTTCGGGGGGGGGAATGAGCAGTTCTTC. It is translated as CASSQGDFGGGNEQFF.

The table lists this clonotype with a few counts. The rearrangement joins TRBV27 to TRBJ1-4, with D perhaps matching TRBD1 (5 bases). CDR3 length equals 15 residues. The germline V gene has CDR1 MNHEY and CDR2 SMNVEV (reference sequence). The ends were cut back, 1 base at V and 4 bases at J, with 10 bases in the middle. The CDR3 DNA is TGTGCCAGCAGTTTATTATGGGGCAATAATGAAAAACTGTTTTTT. This encodes CASSLLWGNNEKLFF.

The chain combines TRBV11-2 with TRBJ2-1; 10 bases are a match to TRBD2. The V gene's germline CDR1 is SGHAT and CDR2 FQNNGV. Trimming removed 8 bases from V and 6 bases from J; junction bases left unmatched: 4. The CDR3 extends over 13 amino acids. CDR3 region: CASQPSGGNEQFF. CDR3 bases: TGTGCCAGCCAGCCTAGCGGGGGCAATGAGCAGTTCTTC.

The V and J genes are TRBV6-8 and TRBJ2-7; 8 bases map to TRBD1. The germline CDR1 and CDR2 sequences are MNHGY and SAAAGT. The CDR3 sequence is 15 residues long. Losses at the gene ends were 3 bases for V and 6 bases for J; bases not matched to a gene: 10. CDR3 DNA: TGTGCCAGCAGTTATTACGCGACAGGGGAGACCGAGCAGTACTTC. It is translated as CASSYYATGETEQYF.

This chain links TRBV10-3 with TRBJ1-2; the D is unclear. Germline CDR1 reads ENHRY; CDR2 reads SYGVKD. CDR3 length: 12 amino acids. The V and J ends lost 3 bases and 4 bases respectively, with 6 bases between them. CDR3 sequence: CAISDNSYGYTF. The CDR3 coding sequence is TGTGCCATCAGTGATAACAGCTATGGCTACACCTTC.

The chain employs TRBV7-9 and TRBJ1-2; D possibly corresponds to TRBD1 (5 bases). V lost 2 bases and J 8 bases, leaving 9 bases between the germline ends. The CDR3 has 12 amino acids. The germline gives CDR1 SEHNR, CDR2 FQNEAQ (reference sequence). DNA for the CDR3: TGTGCCAGCAGCTTATACAGGAGGGGCTACACCTTC. This translates into CASSLYRRGYTF. Filled out from reference TRBV7-9 and TRBJ1-2, the complete variable domain reads DTGVSQNPRHKITKRGQNVTFRCDPISEHNRLYWYRQTLGQGPEFLTYFQNEAQLEKSRLLSDRFSAERPKGSFSTLEIQRTEQGDSAMYLCASSLYRRGYTFGSGTRLTVV.

The chain has TRBV4-1 and TRBJ2-1; tentatively, D is TRBD1 (6 bases). V was cut by 2 bases and J by 7 bases, with 9 bases left in between. This CDR3 is built from 13 residues. CDR1 and CDR2 from the germline V gene are MGHRA and YSYEKL. The CDR3 loop is CASSQQGRNEQFF. The CDR3 DNA sequence: TGCGCCAGCAGCCAACAGGGGAGAAATGAGCAGTTCTTC.

In the case of this clonotype: Since a much larger clone is just one base distant, this may be a read error. The CDR3 loop reads CASSTRDSKSTDTQYF. CDR3 coding DNA: TGTGCCAGCAGCACAAGGGACTCCAAAAGCACAGATACGCAGTATTTT. The chain joins TRBV7-2 to TRBJ2-3; the D gene is possibly TRBD2 (6 bases). This CDR3 has 16 residues. The ends were cut back, 5 bases at V and 0 bases at J, with 15 bases in the middle. In germline, CDR1 is SGHTA, CDR2 FQGNSA. Full variable domain (outside the CDR3, taken from reference TRBV7-2 and TRBJ2-3): GAGVSQSPSNKVTEKGKDVELRCDPISGHTALYWYRQSLGQGLEFLIYFQGNSAPDKSGLPSDRFSAERTGGSVSTLTIQRTQQEDSAVYLCASSTRDSKSTDTQYFGPGTRLTVL.

This clonotype was found a few times. The chain joins TRBV24-1 to TRBJ1-1; D unclear. CDR1 and CDR2 (germline): KGHDR, SFDVKD. CDR3 length equals 15 residues. V was clipped by 4 bases and J by 5 bases, with 16 bases between them. The CDR3 here is CATSDKYPGGTEAFF. In nucleotides, the CDR3 is TGTGCCACCAGTGACAAGTACCCGGGAGGGACTGAAGCTTTCTTT.

The chain carries TRBV19 and TRBJ2-1; TRBD2 matches 10 bases. Germline V gene sequence: CDR1 LNHDA, CDR2 SQIVND (reference sequence). V gave up 9 bases and J gave up 4 bases; unmatched junction bases: 3. CDR3 length equals 13 residues. The CDR3 bases are TGTGCCAGCAGCGGGGGGGATTACAATGAGCAGTTCTTC. It translates to CASSGGDYNEQFF. Filled out from reference TRBV19 and TRBJ2-1, the complete variable domain reads DGGITQSPKYLFRKEGQNVTLSCEQNLNHDAMYWYRQDPGQGLRLIYYSQIVNDFQKGDIAEGYSVSREKKESFPLTVTSAQKNPTAFYLCASSGGDYNEQFFGPGTRLTVL.

The sample holds a few counts of this clonotype. The rearrangement links TRBV27 to TRBJ2-7; possibly TRBD1 for D (5 bases). From germline, CDR1 is MNHEY and CDR2 SMNVEV (reference sequence). Trimming left V 5 bases short and J 4 bases short, with 12 bases between. The CDR3 runs 13 residues. Here the CDR3 reads CASSPRTRYEQYF. The CDR3 DNA sequence: TGTGCCAGCAGTCCTCGGACAAGGTACGAGCAGTACTTC.

J is TRBJ2-7 and V is TRBV27, with 7 nucleotides matching TRBD1. The V and J ends lost 4 bases and 4 bases, in that order; junction bases with no gene match: 4. Germline V CDR1 and CDR2: MNHEY, SMNVEV (reference sequence). The CDR3 covers 13 residues. The CDR3 protein is CASSYRTGYEQYF. The CDR3 DNA reads as TGTGCCAGCAGTTACCGGACAGGTTACGAGCAGTACTTC.

The CDR3 loop is CASYPSAGVSGTDTQYF. The CDR3 nucleotides read TGTGCCAGCTATCCGTCAGCGGGGGTGTCAGGCACAGATACGCAGTATTTT. The chain recombines TRBV2 with TRBJ2-3, with 8 bases fitting TRBD2. From germline, CDR1 is SNHLY and CDR2 FYNNEI. The CDR3 extends over 17 amino acids. The V segment lost 8 bases and the J segment 1 base; nucleotides outside the gene matches: 14.

This clonotype was recorded a few times. The CDR3 reads CASSQVVTGFTLYEQYF. In DNA form, the CDR3 reads TGCGCCAGCAGCCAAGTCGTCACAGGGTTTACTCTCTACGAGCAGTACTTC. This chain connects TRBV4-1 to TRBJ2-7; maybe TRBD1 (6 bases). The CDR3 extends over 17 amino acids. V dropped 1 base and J dropped 3 bases, with 19 bases sitting between them. Per the germline V gene, CDR1 is MGHRA and CDR2 is YSYEKL.

In its sample, this clonotype was seen once. J is TRBJ1-2 and V is TRBV29-1, with D unresolved. CDR1 and CDR2 from the germline V gene are SQVTM and ANQGSEA. The V end lost 2 bases, the J end lost 5 bases, and 15 bases lay between the germline ends. This CDR3 is 14 amino acids long. CDR3 residues: CSVETAGRLYGYTF. CDR3 DNA sequence: TGCAGCGTTGAAACGGCGGGGAGATTATATGGCTACACCTTC.

This clonotype was detected only once. The V and J genes are TRBV25-1 and TRBJ1-1; D may be TRBD1 (5 bases). Germline CDR1 reads MGHDK; CDR2 reads SYGVNS. CDR3 length equals 14 residues. V lost 3 bases and J 2 bases, leaving 10 bases between the germline ends. CDR3 nucleotide sequence: TGTGCCAGCAGTGAGGGGGGATATAACACTGAAGCTTTCTTT. This codes for CASSEGGYNTEAFF.